This TCR beta chain was observed in a study of T cells after yellow fever vaccination. The CDR3 sequence is 13 residues long. Per the germline V gene, CDR1 is DFQATT and CDR2 is SNEGSKA (reference sequence). The V segment lost 5 bases and the J segment 3 bases; nucleotides outside the gene matches: 7. TCRdb reanalysed the 5' RACE reads using MiXCR and keeps one entry per CDR3 protein. The data show roughly 520,000 distinct CDR3 sequences, with 21% seen just once and approximately 16% held by the top ten. The chain is built from TRBV20-1 and TRBJ2-7; TRBD2 aligns across 7 bases. The TCR was taken from a young man who received the YFV17D yellow fever vaccine. The source was PBMCs, collected approximately 22 days after the first yellow fever vaccination. Written as DNA, the CDR3 is TGCAGTGCTCATGGGAGGGGATTCTACGAGCAGTACGTC. Protein sequence: CSAHGRGFYEQYV.